The T cell receptor beta chain described here comes from a study of T cells in Graves' hyperthyroidism and ophthalmopathy. General study points: Ophthalmopathy was separated from stable hyperthyroidism by a 13 V-J model.

Each diagnosis was grounded in clinical symptoms, serum thyroxine and TRAb, thyroid ultrasound, and orbital computed tomography. Germline CDR1 reads SGHVS; CDR2 reads FQNEAQ. V was trimmed by 2 bases and J by 7 bases, leaving 10 bases between them. CDR3 size: 13 residues. This clonotype was seen repeatedly, ten times or more. Its antigen is unidentified. Researchers took RNA transcripts and amplified the TCR beta CDR3 regions from them. The TCR CDR3 first-round RT-PCR relied on the HTBI primer set. TCRdb reprocessed the multiplex PCR reads via MiXCR and lists one record per CDR3 protein. The sample lists under 70,000 distinct CDR3 sequences, 53% seen once, with 2.5% to 3.5% in the top ten.

This chain links TRBV7-8 with TRBJ2-3; TRBD1 is a possible D gene (6 bases). The sequence was collected from a woman in her sixties or seventies with Graves' ophthalmopathy. Sequencing was performed on blood. The CDR3 DNA reads TGTGCCAGCAGCTTATTGGACAGAAATACGCAGTATTTT. Its protein is CASSLLDRNTQYF.